This TCR beta chain appears in the sequencing data of a study of T-cell reconstitution after alpha-beta-depleted transplantation in children. Whole-study findings and limits: The study reportedly traced alpha-beta T cells about two months after transplant to several hundred expanded graft clones.

Details on this clonotype: The antigen is undetermined.

Preparation of the TCRbeta library involved a method that used unique molecular identifiers. In TCRdb, the PCR reads were re-called with MiXCR into one record per CDR3 protein. In the table there are about 340,000 distinct CDR3 sequences, under 20% of which are singletons. This material consisted of PBMCs, mostly from graft donor cells, taken 360 days after TCRalphabeta/CD19-depleted stem cell transplant. The clonotype comes from a male patient aged 2-15 years who had a stem cell transplant for acute lymphoblastic leukemia, so the T cells may come from the graft donor.

CDR3 in DNA: TGTGCCAGCAGCCCGCCCCTCATCACAGATACGCAGTATTTT. This translates into CASSPPLITDTQYF. This chain connects TRBV28 to TRBJ2-3, with D unresolved. V lost 6 bases and J lost 2, with 12 bases in between. This CDR3 comprises 14 residues. Germline V gene sequence: CDR1 MDHEN, CDR2 SYDVKM.